This TCR beta chain is from a study of shared clonotypes between healthy human individuals. Notes on the study in general: Clonotype sharing levels among donors were expected to vary with sequencing depth. Across subsets, estimated richness was generally greater for naive than for memory populations.

Positively selected for CCR7, the CD45RO-negative cells used as naive CD8 cells excluded terminally differentiated effector memory CD45RA+ cells. There are 15 residues in the CDR3. Looked up from germline, CDR1 is MGHRA and CDR2 is YSYEKL. With 4 bases removed from V and 3 bases from J, the gap between germline ends came to 16 bases. The genomic DNA of each subset was split evenly across several immunoSEQ plates. Original data processing: For the immunoSEQ data, sequences were junction-only without quality scores, so filtering differed. TCRdb keeps only in-frame clones here, not all; method: immunoSEQ multiplex PCR. That table furnishes V, J and clone size, whereas the DNA furnished D and trimming. The data contain some 2.1 million clones, approximately 94% of them seen just once; the ten biggest clones take up 0.9% to 1.3%. Note on this clone: As yet, its antigen is unknown.

Sample: naive CD8+ T cells sorted from blood. This TCR came from a man aged 18 to 35 in good health. The chain combines TRBV4-1 with TRBJ2-7, with D tentatively TRBD1 or TRBD2 (7 bases each). CDR3: CASSPKAGGGYEQYF. As DNA, the CDR3 is TGCGCCAGCAGCCCGAAGGCAGGGGGGGGCTACGAGCAGTACTTC.